This T cell receptor beta chain came from a study of blood T cell repertoires in COVID-19. At the level of the study: Samples taken during acute and convalescent COVID-19 were collected in the United States, Italy and Spain.

Unmatched junction bases numbered 5, after V lost 4 bases and J lost 2 bases. The germline gives CDR1 LNHDA, CDR2 SQIVND (reference sequence). The CDR3 has 15 amino acids. Assay used: immunoSEQ multiplex PCR; TCRdb lists only in-frame clones, some missing. The sample shows under 100,000 clones, around four fifths of them seen only once. The TCR comes from a man at least 80 years old with active or convalescent COVID-19. This chain joins TRBV19 and TRBJ1-2; 9 bases are shared with TRBD1. Sequencing input: peripheral blood. The CDR3 spells CASSTQGQGNYGYTF. CDR3 in DNA: TGTGCCAGTAGTACCCAAGGACAGGGGAACTATGGCTACACCTTC.